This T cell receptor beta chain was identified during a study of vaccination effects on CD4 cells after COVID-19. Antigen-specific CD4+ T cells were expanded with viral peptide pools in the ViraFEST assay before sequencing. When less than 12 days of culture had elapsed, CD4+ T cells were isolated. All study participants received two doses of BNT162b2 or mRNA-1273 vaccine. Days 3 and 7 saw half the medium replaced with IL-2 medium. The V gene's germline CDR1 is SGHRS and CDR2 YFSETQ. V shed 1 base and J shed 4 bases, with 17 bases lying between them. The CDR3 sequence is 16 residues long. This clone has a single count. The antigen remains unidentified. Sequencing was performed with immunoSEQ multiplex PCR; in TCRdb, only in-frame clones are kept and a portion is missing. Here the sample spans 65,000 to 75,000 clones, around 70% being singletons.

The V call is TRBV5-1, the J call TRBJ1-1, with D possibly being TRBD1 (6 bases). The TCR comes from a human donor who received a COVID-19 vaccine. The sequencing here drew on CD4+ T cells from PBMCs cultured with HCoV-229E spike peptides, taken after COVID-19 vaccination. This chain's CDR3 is CASSLWGGQGTTEAFF. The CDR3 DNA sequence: TGCGCCAGCAGCTTGTGGGGGGGGCAGGGTACCACTGAAGCTTTCTTT. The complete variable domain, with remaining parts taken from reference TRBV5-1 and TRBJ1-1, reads KAGVTQTPRYLIKTRGQQVTLSCSPISGHRSVSWYQQTPGQGLQFLFEYFSETQRNKGNFPGRFSGRQFSNSRSEMNVSTLELGDSALYLCASSLWGGQGTTEAFFGQGTRLTVV.